This T cell receptor beta chain emerged from a study of T cells in Graves' hyperthyroidism and ophthalmopathy. In regard to this clonotype: What it binds is not known.

Whole-study results and caveats: Peripheral blood also featured most of the thyroid clonotypes expanded above 0.001.

This CDR3 region has 14 residues. Deletions cut 3 bases from V and 3 bases from J, with 12 bases between. The V gene's germline CDR1 is LNHDA and CDR2 SQIVND (reference sequence). The source material, RNA transcripts, was used to amplify TCR beta CDR3 regions. The HTBI set primed first-round TCR CDR3 RT-PCR. TCRdb processed the multiplex PCR reads anew with MiXCR; each CDR3 protein has one entry. The sample consists of more than 600,000 distinct CDR3 sequences, around 15% of them appearing once. Participants, patients aged 18 to 65, had newly diagnosed hyperthyroidism with a duration under 2 months. Diagnoses used clinical symptoms, serum thyroxine and TRAb, thyroid ultrasound and orbital computed tomography.

The sequence derives from a man aged 18 to 30 with Graves' hyperthyroidism. Specimen: blood. The chain combines TRBV19 with TRBJ2-7, with a possible D match to TRBD1 (6 bases). CDR3 sequence (DNA): TGTGCCAGTAGTATTGGGGGCAGGGGCTACGAGCAGTACTTC. Its translation: CASSIGGRGYEQYF.